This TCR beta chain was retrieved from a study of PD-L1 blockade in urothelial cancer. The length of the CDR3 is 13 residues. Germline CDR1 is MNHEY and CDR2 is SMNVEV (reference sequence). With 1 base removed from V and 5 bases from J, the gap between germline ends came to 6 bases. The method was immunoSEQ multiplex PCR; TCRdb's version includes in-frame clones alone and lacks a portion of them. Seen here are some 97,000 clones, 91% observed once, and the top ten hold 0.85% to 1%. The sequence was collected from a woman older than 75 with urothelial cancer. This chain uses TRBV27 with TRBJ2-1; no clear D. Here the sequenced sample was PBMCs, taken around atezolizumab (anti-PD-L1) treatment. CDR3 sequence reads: CASSLFRNNEQFF. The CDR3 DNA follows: TGTGCCAGCAGTTTATTCAGGAACAATGAGCAGTTCTTC.